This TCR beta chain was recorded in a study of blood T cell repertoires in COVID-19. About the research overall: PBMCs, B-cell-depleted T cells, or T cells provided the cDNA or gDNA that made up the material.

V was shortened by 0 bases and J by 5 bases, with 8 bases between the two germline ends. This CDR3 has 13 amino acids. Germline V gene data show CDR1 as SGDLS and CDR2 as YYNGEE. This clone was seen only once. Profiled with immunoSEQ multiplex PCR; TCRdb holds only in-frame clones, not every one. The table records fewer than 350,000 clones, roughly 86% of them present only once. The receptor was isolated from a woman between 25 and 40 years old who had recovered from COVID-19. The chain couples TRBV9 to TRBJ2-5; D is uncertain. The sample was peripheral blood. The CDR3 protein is CASSVAPFETQYF. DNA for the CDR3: TGTGCCAGCAGCGTAGCCCCCTTCGAGACCCAGTACTTC.